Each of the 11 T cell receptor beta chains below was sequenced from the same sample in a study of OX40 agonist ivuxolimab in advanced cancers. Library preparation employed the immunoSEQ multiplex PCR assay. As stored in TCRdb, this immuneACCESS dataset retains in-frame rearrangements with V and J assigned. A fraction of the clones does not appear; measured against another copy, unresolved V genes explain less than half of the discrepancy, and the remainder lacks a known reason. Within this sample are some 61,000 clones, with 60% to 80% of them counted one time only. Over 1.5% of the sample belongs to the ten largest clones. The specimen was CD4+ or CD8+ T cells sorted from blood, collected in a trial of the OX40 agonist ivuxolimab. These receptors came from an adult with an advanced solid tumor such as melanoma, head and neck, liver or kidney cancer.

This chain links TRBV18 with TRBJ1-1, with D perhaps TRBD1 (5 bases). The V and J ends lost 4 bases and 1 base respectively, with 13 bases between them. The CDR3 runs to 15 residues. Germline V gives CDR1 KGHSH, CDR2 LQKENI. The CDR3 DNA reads TGTGCCAGCTCACGTCGGAGGGGCGAGAACACTGAAGCTTTCTTT. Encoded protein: CASSRRRGENTEAFF.

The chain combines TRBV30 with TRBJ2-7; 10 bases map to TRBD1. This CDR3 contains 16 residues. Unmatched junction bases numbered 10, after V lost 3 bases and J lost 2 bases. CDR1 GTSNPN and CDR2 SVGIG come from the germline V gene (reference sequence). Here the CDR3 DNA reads TGTGCCTGGAGCGTAGCGGGGACAGGGGTCCCCTACGAGCAGTACTTC. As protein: CAWSVAGTGVPYEQYF.

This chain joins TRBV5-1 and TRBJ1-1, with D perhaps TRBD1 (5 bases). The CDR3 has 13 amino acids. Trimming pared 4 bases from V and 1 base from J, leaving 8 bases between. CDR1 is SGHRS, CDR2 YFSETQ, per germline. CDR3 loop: CASSGGQNTEAFF. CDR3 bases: TGCGCCAGCAGCGGAGGACAGAACACTGAAGCTTTCTTT.

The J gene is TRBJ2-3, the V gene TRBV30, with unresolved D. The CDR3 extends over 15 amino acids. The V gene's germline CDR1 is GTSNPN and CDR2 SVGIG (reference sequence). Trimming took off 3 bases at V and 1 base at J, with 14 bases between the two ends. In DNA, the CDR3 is TGTGCCTGGAGGGGGATGTGGGCAGGCACAGATACGCAGTATTTT. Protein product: CAWRGMWAGTDTQYF.

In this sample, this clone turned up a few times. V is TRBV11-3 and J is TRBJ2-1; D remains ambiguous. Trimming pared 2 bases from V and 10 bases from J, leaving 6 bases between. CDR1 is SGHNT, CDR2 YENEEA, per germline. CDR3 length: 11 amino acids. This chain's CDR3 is CASSLLWEQFF. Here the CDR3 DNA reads TGTGCCAGCAGCTTACTGTGGGAGCAGTTCTTC.

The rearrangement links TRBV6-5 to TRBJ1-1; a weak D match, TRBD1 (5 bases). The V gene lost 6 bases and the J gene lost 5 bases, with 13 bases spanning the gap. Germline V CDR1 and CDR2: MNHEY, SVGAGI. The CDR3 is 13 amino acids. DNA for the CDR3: TGTGCCAGCAGGAGATTCAGGGAAACTGAAGCTTTCTTT. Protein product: CASRRFRETEAFF.

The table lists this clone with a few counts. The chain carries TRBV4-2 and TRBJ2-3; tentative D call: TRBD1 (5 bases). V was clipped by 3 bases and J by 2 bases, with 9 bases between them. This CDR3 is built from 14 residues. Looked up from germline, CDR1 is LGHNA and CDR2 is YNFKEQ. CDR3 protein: CASSQTDPTDTQYF. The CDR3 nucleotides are TGTGCCAGCAGCCAGACAGATCCCACAGATACGCAGTATTTT.

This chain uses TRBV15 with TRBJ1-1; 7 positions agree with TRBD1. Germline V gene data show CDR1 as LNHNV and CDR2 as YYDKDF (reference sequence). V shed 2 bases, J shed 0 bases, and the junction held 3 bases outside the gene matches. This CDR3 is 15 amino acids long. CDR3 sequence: CATSRPDRVNTEAFF. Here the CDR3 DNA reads TGTGCCACCAGCAGACCCGACAGGGTGAACACTGAAGCTTTCTTT.

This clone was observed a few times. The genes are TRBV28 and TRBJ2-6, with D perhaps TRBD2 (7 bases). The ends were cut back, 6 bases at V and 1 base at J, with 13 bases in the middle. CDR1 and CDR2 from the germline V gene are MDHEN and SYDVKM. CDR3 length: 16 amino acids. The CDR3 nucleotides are TGTGCCAGCAGAGGGGGGGGGCTTTCTGGGGCCAACGTCCTGACTTTC. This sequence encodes CASRGGGLSGANVLTF. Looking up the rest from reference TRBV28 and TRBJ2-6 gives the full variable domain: DVKVTQSSRYLVKRTGEKVFLECVQDMDHENMFWYRQDPGLGLRLIYFSYDVKMKEKGDIPEGYSVSREKKERFSLILESASTNQTSMYLCASRGGGLSGANVLTFGAGSRLTVL.

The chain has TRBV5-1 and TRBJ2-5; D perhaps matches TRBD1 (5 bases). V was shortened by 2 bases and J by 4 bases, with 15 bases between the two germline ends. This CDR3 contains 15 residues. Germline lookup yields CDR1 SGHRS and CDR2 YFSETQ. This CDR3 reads CASSFGRALVETQYF. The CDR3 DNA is TGCGCCAGCAGCTTCGGCAGGGCGTTGGTAGAGACCCAGTACTTC.

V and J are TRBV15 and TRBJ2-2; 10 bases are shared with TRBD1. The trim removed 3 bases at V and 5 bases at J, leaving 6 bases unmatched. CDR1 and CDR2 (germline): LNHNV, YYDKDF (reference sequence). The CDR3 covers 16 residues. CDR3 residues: CATSSLGTGVTGELFF. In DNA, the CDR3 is TGTGCCACCAGCAGCTTAGGGACAGGGGTTACCGGGGAGCTGTTTTTT.